A single sample is the source of the 21 T cell receptor beta chains below, sequenced in a study of blood T cell repertoires in COVID-19. The protocol was immunoSEQ multiplex PCR, while the TCRdb copy is restricted to in-frame clones and leaves out a portion. The data show a few hundred thousand clones, approximately 86% seen once. The specimen sequenced was peripheral blood. The source is a woman aged 70-85 years with COVID-19, enrolled during active disease.

The V and J genes are TRBV9 and TRBJ2-1, with 7 bases lining up with TRBD2. This CDR3 region has 15 residues. Trimming took 0 bases from V and 4 from J; bases not matched to a gene: 4. The germline V gene has CDR1 SGDLS and CDR2 YYNGEE. This CDR3 reads CASSVAAGNYNEQFF. For the CDR3, the DNA is TGTGCCAGCAGCGTAGCAGCGGGAAATTACAATGAGCAGTTCTTC.

The V and J genes are TRBV28 and TRBJ1-2, with TRBD1 matching over 12 bases. The CDR3 loop spans 16 amino acids. The germline V gene encodes CDR1 MDHEN and CDR2 SYDVKM. V shed 7 bases and J 2 bases; nucleotides not matched to a gene: 8. CDR3 DNA: TGTGCCAGCAACCTTGGGACAGGGGGCGCAAACTATGGCTACACCTTC. It is translated as CASNLGTGGANYGYTF.

The rearrangement links TRBV5-1 to TRBJ2-2; 10 positions match TRBD2. Germline assignment: CDR1 SGHRS and CDR2 YFSETQ. This CDR3 has 16 amino acids. The V segment lost 0 bases and the J segment 4 bases; nucleotides outside the gene matches: 3. CDR3 in amino acids: CASSLEGLAATGELFF. CDR3 sequence (DNA): TGCGCCAGCAGCTTGGAAGGACTAGCGGCCACCGGGGAGCTGTTTTTT.

The gene calls are TRBV6-5 and TRBJ2-5; TRBD1 is a possible D gene (5 bases). V was clipped by 2 bases and J by 5 bases, with 15 bases between them. CDR3 length: 15 residues. Germline CDR1 reads MNHEY; CDR2 reads SVGAGI. The CDR3 DNA follows: TGTGCCAGCAGTTACAGGGGAACAAATAAGGAGACCCAGTACTTC. Amino acids: CASSYRGTNKETQYF.

This sequence joins TRBV9 and TRBJ2-5; 9 nucleotides match TRBD2. The CDR3 sequence is 14 residues long. Per the germline V gene, CDR1 is SGDLS and CDR2 is YYNGEE. Trimming at V came to 4 bases and at J to 13 bases, leaving 14 bases not matched to a gene. Here the CDR3 reads CASSPGGVAGARYF. The DNA of the CDR3 is TGTGCCAGCAGCCCAGGAGGAGTAGCGGGGGCCCGGTACTTC. Full variable domain (outside the CDR3, taken from reference TRBV9 and TRBJ2-5): DSGVTQTPKHLITATGQRVTLRCSPRSGDLSVYWYQQSLDQGLQFLIQYYNGEERAKGNILERFSAQQFPDLHSELNLSSLELGDSALYFCASSPGGVAGARYFGPGTRLLVL.

The rearrangement links TRBV2 to TRBJ2-7, with D possibly TRBD1 on 6 matching bases. The CDR3 loop spans 13 amino acids. Germline loops: CDR1 SNHLY, CDR2 FYNNEI. V was cut by 6 bases and J by 6 bases, with 15 bases left in between. CDR3 region: CASRQGFLPEQYF. CDR3 bases: TGTGCCAGCAGACAGGGTTTCTTGCCCGAGCAGTACTTC.

The chain is built from TRBV29-1 and TRBJ2-7; TRBD1 is a possible D gene (5 bases). The V and J ends lost 1 base and 3 bases respectively, with 10 bases between them. The CDR3 sequence is 13 residues long. CDR1 and CDR2 (germline): SQVTM, ANQGSEA. In nucleotides, the CDR3 is TGCAGCGTTGAAGTTACAGGTTTCTACGAGCAGTACTTC. Its protein product is CSVEVTGFYEQYF.

Only a few counts were recorded for this clone. The genes are TRBV7-6 and TRBJ1-2; D is uncertain. Trimming cost V 1 base and J 0 bases, with 15 bases left between them. CDR3 size: 17 residues. Germline loops: CDR1 SGHVS, CDR2 FNYEAQ. The CDR3 sequence: CASSLEPPQHSNYGYTF. The DNA of the CDR3 is TGTGCCAGCAGCTTAGAACCTCCGCAACATTCTAACTATGGCTACACCTTC.

The chain carries TRBV11-2 and TRBJ1-2; D unresolved. Trimming removed 5 bases from V and 6 bases from J, with 10 bases in between. The CDR3 runs 12 residues. Germline V gene lookup returns CDR1 SGHAT and CDR2 FQNNGV. CDR3 sequence (DNA): TGTGCCAGCAGCCTCGACACCCATGGCTACACCTTC. As protein: CASSLDTHGYTF. The full variable domain, rest sourced from reference TRBV11-2 and TRBJ1-2, is EAGVAQSPRYKIIEKRQSVAFWCNPISGHATLYWYQQILGQGPKLLIQFQNNGVVDDSQLPKDRFSAERLKGVDSTLKIQPAKLEDSAVYLCASSLDTHGYTFGSGTRLTVV.

This clone showed up just a few times. The chain links TRBV19 to TRBJ1-2; D is possibly TRBD1 (5 bases). Deletions cut 4 bases from V and 7 bases from J, with 7 bases between. From germline, CDR1 is LNHDA and CDR2 SQIVND (reference sequence). This CDR3 is built from 11 residues. In nucleotides, the CDR3 is TGTGCCAGTAGTAGCGGGGCTGGCTACACCTTC. Translated: CASSSGAGYTF.

The chain joins TRBV27 to TRBJ1-2; D may be TRBD1 (6 bases). With 3 bases removed from V and 14 bases from J, the gap between germline ends came to 16 bases. The CDR3 is made up of 12 amino acids. Per the germline V gene, CDR1 is MNHEY and CDR2 is SMNVEV (reference sequence). The CDR3 protein is CASSFSQGPRTF. CDR3 coding DNA: TGTGCCAGCAGTTTCTCCCAGGGGCCGCGGACCTTC.

The chain carries TRBV21-1 and TRBJ2-7; no DNA check was done on the table's D call, TRBD1. TRBV21-1 is a pseudogene segment. There are 14 residues in the CDR3. The CDR3 DNA reads TGTGCCAGCAGCAAACTGACAGGGGACTACGAGCAGTACTTC. Translation gives CASSKLTGDYEQYF.

As for this clone: This specimen includes other DNA sequences encoding the same CDR3. This CDR3 reads CASSFRNYGYTF. The CDR3 bases are TGTGCCAGCAGCTTCAGGAACTATGGCTACACCTTC. The chain employs TRBV7-2 and TRBJ1-2, with unresolved D. The V end was cut by 3 bases, the J end by 2 bases, with 4 bases between. This CDR3 contains 12 residues. Per germline, CDR1 SGHTA and CDR2 FQGNSA.

This chain connects TRBV3-1 (or the pseudogene TRBV3-2) to TRBJ1-1, with D perhaps matching TRBD1 (5 bases). Between the trimmed V and J ends, which lost 2 bases and 3 bases, there was a span of 10 bases. Germline loops: CDR1 LGHDT, CDR2 YNNKEL (reference sequence). The CDR3 consists of 14 residues. In DNA form, the CDR3 reads TGTGCCAGCAGCCAACGGGGGGGACACACTGAAGCTTTCTTT. Amino acid sequence: CASSQRGGHTEAFF.

Turning to this clone: At one end the junction does not follow the germline gene, possibly because of a read error. The rearrangement uses TRBV14 and TRBJ2-7, with TRBD2 matching 12 bases. The length of the CDR3 is 16 residues. CDR1 SGHDN and CDR2 FVKESK come from the germline V gene. The CDR3 sequence is CASSQGVGLAGPRSDF. The CDR3 DNA reads as TGTGCCAGCAGCCAAGGGGTGGGACTAGCGGGCCCACGATCAGACTTC.

The chain joins TRBV6-2 or TRBV6-3 to TRBJ2-3; 7 positions agree with TRBD2. In germline, CDR1 is MNHEY, CDR2 SVGEGT. The CDR3 runs to 13 residues. Losses at the gene ends were 2 bases for V and 4 bases for J; bases not matched to a gene: 0. The CDR3 DNA is TGTGCCAGCAGTTACGGGGGGGCAGATACGCAGTATTTT. Translation: CASSYGGADTQYF.

The V and J genes are TRBV28 and TRBJ2-7, with 11 nucleotides matching TRBD1. The V gene end was trimmed by 4 bases and the J gene end by 3 bases; junction bases not matched to a gene: 5. The CDR3 runs 15 residues. Germline V gene sequence: CDR1 MDHEN, CDR2 SYDVKM. The CDR3 is CASSSTGTGGYEQYF. The CDR3, as DNA: TGTGCCAGCAGTTCCACCGGGACAGGGGGCTACGAGCAGTACTTC.

The J gene is TRBJ1-1, the V gene TRBV28, with D maybe TRBD1 (6 bases). The CDR3 sequence is 13 residues long. V lost 3 bases and J 4 bases, leaving 9 bases between the germline ends. From germline, CDR1 is MDHEN and CDR2 SYDVKM. This CDR3 is CASSFIGGTEAFF. The CDR3, as DNA: TGTGCCAGCAGTTTTATAGGGGGCACTGAAGCTTTCTTT.

The V call is TRBV6-2 or TRBV6-3, the J call TRBJ1-2; tentatively, D is TRBD1 (6 bases). The V end lost 6 bases, the J end lost 2 bases, and 16 bases lay between the germline ends. The CDR3 loop spans 15 amino acids. CDR1 MNHEY and CDR2 SVGEGT come from the germline V gene. The CDR3 bases are TGTGCCAGCAGCTGGACTTGGACAGACAACTATGGCTACACCTTC. Its translation: CASSWTWTDNYGYTF.

The chain carries TRBV2 and TRBJ1-5, with D possibly TRBD1 on 6 matching bases. CDR1 and CDR2 from the germline V gene are SNHLY and FYNNEI. This CDR3 is built from 16 residues. Trimming shortened V by 7 bases and J by 7 bases, and 23 bases separated the two germline ends. The CDR3 protein is CASNAPGGPVDQPQHF. For the CDR3, the DNA is TGTGCCAGCAACGCCCCGGGGGGCCCAGTGGACCAGCCCCAGCATTTT.

V and J are TRBV6-5 and TRBJ2-3; the match to TRBD2 covers 9 bases. With V trimmed by 6 bases and J by 6 bases, 4 bases remained unmatched. CDR1 is MNHEY and CDR2 is SVGAGI in the germline V gene. This CDR3 is 13 amino acids long. The CDR3 loop is CASRERGADTQYF. The CDR3 nucleotides are TGTGCCAGCAGGGAGCGGGGGGCTGATACGCAGTATTTT.